This section outlines one TCR beta chain sequence together with its context. This sample stems from a study of blood T cell repertoires in COVID-19. Study overall: T cells, B-cell-depleted T cells, or PBMCs provided the cDNA or gDNA that served as material.

Original handling: Estimated nucleated cell counts came from reference gene primer amplification. Data came from immunoSEQ multiplex PCR; TCRdb stores just in-frame clones and leaves some out. That table gives V, J and clone size, and the DNA gave D and trimming. Of about 160,000 clones in the sample, about 90% were seen once. The V gene lost 5 bases and the J gene lost 5 bases, with 10 bases spanning the gap. The germline V gene has CDR1 GTSNPN and CDR2 SVGIG (reference sequence). The length of the CDR3 is 11 residues. The specimen was peripheral blood. The TCR originated in a man in his 60s with acute or convalescent COVID-19. This chain uses TRBV30 with TRBJ2-7, with a possible D match to TRBD1 (5 bases). The CDR3 DNA follows: TGTGCCTGGTCGACAGTTCACGAGCAGTACTTC. Protein product: CAWSTVHEQYF.